These 17 T cell receptor beta chains came from one sample sequenced in a study of T cells after yellow fever vaccination. TCRdb processed the 5' RACE reads anew with MiXCR; each CDR3 protein has one entry. Found here are hundreds of thousands of distinct CDR3 sequences, around an eighth of them singletons; the top ten hold approximately 15%. The sequences come from PBMCs, collected on the day of the yellow fever booster vaccination. All receptors come from a man younger than 40 who received the YFV17D yellow fever vaccine.

The sample holds a few counts of this clonotype. The chain combines TRBV5-4 with TRBJ2-5; D is unresolved. This CDR3 spans 15 amino acids. Trimming took 1 base from V and 4 from J, leaving 14 bases between them. Germline CDR1 reads SGHNT; CDR2 reads YYREEE (reference sequence). As DNA, the CDR3 is TGTGCCAGCAGCTTGTTGCTAGAGCCTAGAGAGACCCAGTACTTC. Its protein is CASSLLLEPRETQYF. Using reference TRBV5-4 and TRBJ2-5 for the parts outside the CDR3, the full variable domain is ETGVTQSPTHLIKTRGQQVTLRCSSQSGHNTVSWYQQALGQGPQFIFQYYREEENGRGNFPPRFSGLQFPNYSSELNVNALELDDSALYLCASSLLLEPRETQYFGPGTRLLVL.

The chain has TRBV15 and TRBJ1-4; possibly TRBD1 for D (5 bases). V lost 0 bases and J lost 8, with 13 bases in between. The CDR3 is made up of 15 amino acids. Per germline, CDR1 LNHNV and CDR2 YYDKDF (reference sequence). CDR3 loop: CATSRDLGEGEKLFF. In DNA form, the CDR3 reads TGTGCCACCAGCAGAGATTTGGGGGAGGGCGAAAAACTGTTTTTT.

Many counts were recorded for this clonotype. The J gene is TRBJ2-2, the V gene TRBV12-3 or TRBV12-4, with a weak D call TRBD2 (6 bases). Deletions cut 11 bases from V and 5 bases from J, with 27 bases between. The CDR3 sequence is 17 residues long. The CDR3 sequence: CAGTLLSGGKGTGELFF. The CDR3 DNA sequence: TGTGCCGGAACTTTATTATCCGGCGGGAAAGGAACCGGGGAGCTGTTTTTT.

The count of this clonotype is one. The chain couples TRBV20-1 to TRBJ2-7; no clear D gene. The CDR3 sequence is 12 residues long. Per the germline V gene, CDR1 is DFQATT and CDR2 is SNEGSKA (reference sequence). V shed 0 bases and J shed 3 bases, with 6 bases lying between them. CDR3 sequence reads: CSAREAIYEQYF. The CDR3 coding sequence is TGCAGTGCTAGAGAGGCCATCTACGAGCAGTACTTC.

The chain combines TRBV29-1 with TRBJ2-3; weak D call: TRBD2 (6 bases). Trimming took off 6 bases at V and 2 bases at J, with 18 bases between the two ends. Germline V gene sequence: CDR1 SQVTM, CDR2 ANQGSEA. This CDR3 has 15 amino acids. CDR3 in amino acids: CSVRGVAGPTDTQYF. CDR3 sequence (DNA): TGCAGCGTCCGTGGGGTGGCGGGACCCACAGATACGCAGTATTTT.

The gene calls are TRBV20-1 and TRBJ1-2, with 7 bases that match TRBD1. With V trimmed by 1 base and J by 5 bases, 10 bases remained unmatched. CDR3 size: 15 residues. Germline assignment: CDR1 DFQATT and CDR2 SNEGSKA (reference sequence). DNA of the CDR3: TGCAGTGCTAGAGCCCCGGGACAGAGAATATATGGCTACACCTTC. As protein: CSARAPGQRIYGYTF.

Only a few counts were recorded for this clonotype. The V gene is TRBV5-1, the J gene TRBJ2-3; 9 bases agree with TRBD2. The CDR3 is 15 amino acids. The junction had 7 bases not matched to a gene; V was cut back by 3 bases and J by 5 bases. Germline CDR1 is SGHRS and CDR2 is YFSETQ. DNA of the CDR3: TGCGCCAGCAGCTCGAGCCATAGCGGGAGAGATACGCAGTATTTT. This encodes CASSSSHSGRDTQYF.

The rearrangement joins TRBV5-1 to TRBJ2-1; TRBD2 matches 7 bases. Per the germline V gene, CDR1 is SGHRS and CDR2 is YFSETQ. Germline trimming cut 5 bases from V and 6 bases from J; bases unmatched to any gene: 17. CDR3 length: 17 residues. CDR3 protein: CASSFTLPAGVGNEQFF. DNA for the CDR3: TGCGCCAGCAGTTTTACCCTGCCGGCGGGAGTAGGCAATGAGCAGTTCTTC.

The DNA for the CDR3 is TGCAGTGCTTCCCGGGACAGGGGAAACGAGCAGTACTTC. It translates to CSASRDRGNEQYF. The chain uses TRBV20-1 and TRBJ2-7, with 10 positions matching TRBD1. Trimming at V came to 5 bases and at J to 5 bases, leaving 6 bases not matched to a gene. Germline values: CDR1 DFQATT, CDR2 SNEGSKA (reference sequence). This CDR3 is 13 amino acids long.

At least ten counts were recorded for this clonotype. The genes are TRBV5-1 and TRBJ2-4, with 10 bases matching TRBD1. The germline V gene encodes CDR1 SGHRS and CDR2 YFSETQ. Germline trimming cut 1 base from V and 9 bases from J; bases unmatched to any gene: 7. There are 15 residues in the CDR3. CDR3 bases: TGCGCCAGCAGCTTGTCTTCCGGGGACAGGGGCATTCAGTACTTC. Amino acids: CASSLSSGDRGIQYF.

The chain carries TRBV30 and TRBJ2-5; unclear D gene. V gave up 3 bases and J gave up 7 bases, with 12 bases separating them. The CDR3 has 12 residues. Germline lookup yields CDR1 GTSNPN and CDR2 SVGIG (reference sequence). This CDR3 is CAWRADGVTQYF. The CDR3 DNA sequence: TGTGCCTGGAGGGCTGATGGGGTGACCCAGTACTTC.

Only a few counts were recorded for this clonotype. This chain connects TRBV5-1 to TRBJ2-7; D not certain. The CDR3 consists of 14 residues. Germline values: CDR1 SGHRS, CDR2 YFSETQ. V lost 4 bases, J lost 3 bases, and 14 bases lay in between. In DNA, the CDR3 is TGCGCCAGCAGCCTCCCGGACCCGATCTACGAGCAGTACTTC. It encodes CASSLPDPIYEQYF.

In DNA form, the CDR3 reads TGTGCCAGCAGCCAATCCTCAACAGATACGCAGTATTTT. It translates to CASSQSSTDTQYF. The V and J genes are TRBV3-1 and TRBJ2-3, with no clear D. CDR1 LGHDT and CDR2 YNNKEL come from the germline V gene (reference sequence). The CDR3 sequence is 13 residues long. V lost 2 bases to trimming and J lost 3 bases, with 6 bases between them.

This clonotype was seen a handful of times. The V gene is TRBV30, the J gene TRBJ2-3, with 7 bases fitting TRBD2. The CDR3 extends over 12 amino acids. Germline CDR1 and CDR2: GTSNPN and SVGIG (reference sequence). The CDR3 spells CGGGRAPDTQYF. CDR3 DNA: TGTGGGGGGGGGAGGGCCCCAGATACGCAGTATTTT.

The V call is TRBV9, the J call TRBJ2-3, with D hard to call. Germline V gene lookup returns CDR1 SGDLS and CDR2 YYNGEE. CDR3 length: 14 residues. Between the trimmed V and J ends, which lost 0 bases and 2 bases, there was a span of 7 bases. The DNA of the CDR3 is TGTGCCAGCAGCGTAGTTGGATTCACAGATACGCAGTATTTT. Protein: CASSVVGFTDTQYF.

This clonotype was found a few times. This chain connects TRBV4-3 to TRBJ2-7, with 9 bases aligning to TRBD1. With 0 bases clipped from V and 4 bases from J, the junction kept 4 bases outside the gene matches. Germline values: CDR1 LGHNA, CDR2 YSLEER. The CDR3 sequence is 15 residues long. The CDR3: CASSQDRQGEYEQYF. The CDR3 DNA follows: TGCGCCAGCAGCCAAGATCGACAGGGGGAATACGAGCAGTACTTC.

This clonotype was observed a few times. The chain couples TRBV6-2 or TRBV6-3 to TRBJ2-1, with 7 bases identical to TRBD2. V trimming: 7 bases; J trimming: 9 bases; junction bases outside the gene matches: 15. The length of the CDR3 is 15 residues. Looked up from germline, CDR1 is MNHEY and CDR2 is SVGEGT. The chain's CDR3 is CASKFGRPYLVEQFF. CDR3 bases: TGTGCCAGCAAATTCGGGAGGCCGTACCTTGTTGAGCAGTTCTTC.